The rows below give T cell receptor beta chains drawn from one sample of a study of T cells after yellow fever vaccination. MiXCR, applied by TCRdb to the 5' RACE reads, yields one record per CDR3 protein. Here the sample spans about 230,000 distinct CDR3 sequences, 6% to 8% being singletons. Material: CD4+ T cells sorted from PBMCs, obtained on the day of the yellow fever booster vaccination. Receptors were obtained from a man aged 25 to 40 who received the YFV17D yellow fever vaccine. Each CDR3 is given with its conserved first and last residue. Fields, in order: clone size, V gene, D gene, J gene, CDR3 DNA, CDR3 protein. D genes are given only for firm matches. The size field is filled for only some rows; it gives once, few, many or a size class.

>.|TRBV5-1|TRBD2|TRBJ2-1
TGCGCCAGCAGCTTGGGTAGCGGGAGCCACAATGAGCAGTTCTTC
CASSLGSGSHNEQFF
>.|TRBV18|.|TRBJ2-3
TGTGCCAGCTCGGACGGGGATACGCAGTATTTT
CASSDGDTQYF
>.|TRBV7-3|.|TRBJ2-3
TGTGCCAGCAGCTTAAACCCAGCGGTTCCCACAGATACGCAGTATTTT
CASSLNPAVPTDTQYF
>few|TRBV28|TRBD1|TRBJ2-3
TGTGCCAGCAGTAACGAGCCAATTCCGGGACAGGGGTCGGATACGCAGTATTTT
CASSNEPIPGQGSDTQYF
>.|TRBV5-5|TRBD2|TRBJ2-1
TGTGCCAGCAGCACCTCGCTAGCGGGGTACTACAATGAGCAGTTCTTC
CASSTSLAGYYNEQFF
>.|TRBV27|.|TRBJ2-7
TGTGCCGTGGGGCTAGACTACGAGCAGTACTTC
CAVGLDYEQYF
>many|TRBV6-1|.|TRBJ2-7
TGTGCCAGCAGCCCACCTCTGGCGGGGCTCTACGAGCAGTACTTC
CASSPPLAGLYEQYF
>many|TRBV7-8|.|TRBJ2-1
TGTGCCAGCAGCCTAGGGCGGGCCTCCTACAATGAGCAGTTCTTC
CASSLGRASYNEQFF
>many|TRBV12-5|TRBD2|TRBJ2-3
TGTGCTAGTGGTGCGGGACTAGCGGAAAGCACAGATACGCAGTATTTT
CASGAGLAESTDTQYF
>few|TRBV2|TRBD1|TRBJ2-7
TGTGCCAGCAGTGAAGTGGGACAGGGTTACGAGCAGTACTTC
CASSEVGQGYEQYF
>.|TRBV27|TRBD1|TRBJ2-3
TGTGCCAGCAGTTCCCGGGACAGGGGAAATACGCAGTATTTT
CASSSRDRGNTQYF
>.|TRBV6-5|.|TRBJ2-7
TGTGCCAGCAGTTACTCCCAGCCACTTAACCACTACGAGCAGTACTTC
CASSYSQPLNHYEQYF
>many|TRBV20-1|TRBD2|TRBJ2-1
TGCAGTGCTAGCCGGCTAGCGGGAGACTACAATGAGCAGTTCTTC
CSASRLAGDYNEQFF
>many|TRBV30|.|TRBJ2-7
TGTGCCTGGAGTGGCGCAGAGAGCTACGAGCAGTACTTC
CAWSGAESYEQYF
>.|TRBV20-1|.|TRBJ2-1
TGCAGTGGTCGGGACTTCCTGAGGAATGAGCAGTTCTTC
CSGRDFLRNEQFF
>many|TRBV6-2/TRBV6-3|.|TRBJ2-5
TGTGCCAGCAGTTACGGGGGGACGCAAGAGACCCAGTACTTC
CASSYGGTQETQYF
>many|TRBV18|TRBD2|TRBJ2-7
TGTGCCAGCTCACCACCGGGACTACCCTACGAGCAGTACTTC
CASSPPGLPYEQYF
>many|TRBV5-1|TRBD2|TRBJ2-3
TGCGCCAGCACCATGGCCGGACTAGCGAGCACAGATACGCAGTATTTT
CASTMAGLASTDTQYF
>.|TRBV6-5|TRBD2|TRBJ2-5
TGTGCCAGCAGTTCCCCGTCACCTAGCGGGAGGCAGACCCAGTACTTC
CASSSPSPSGRQTQYF
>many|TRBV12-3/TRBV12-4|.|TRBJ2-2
TGTGCCAGCAAGGAGACAGAGAACACCGGGGAGCTGTTTTTT
CASKETENTGELFF
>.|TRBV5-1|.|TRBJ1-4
TGCGCCAGCAGCTTAGAAGGTTCTAATGAAAAACTGTTTTTT
CASSLEGSNEKLFF
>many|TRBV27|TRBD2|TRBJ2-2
TGTGCCAGCAGCCGGGACAGGGGACTAGCGGGCACCGGGGAGCTGTTTTTT
CASSRDRGLAGTGELFF